This TCR beta chain was identified during a study of T-cell reconstitution after alpha-beta-depleted transplantation in children (dated by TCRdb to 2016 to 2018). General notes on the study: T-cell immune reconstitution after TCRalphabeta/CD19-depleted allogeneic hematopoietic cell transplantation in children was quantitatively tracked in the study by means of TCR repertoire profiling.

Including the terminal cysteine and phenylalanine, the CDR3 comprises 17 residues. The CDR3 DNA has 51 bases and is translated from base 1. The germline V gene (reference sequence) yields LNHDA for CDR1 and SQIVND for CDR2. Trimming leaves V shorter by 3 bases and J shorter by 0 bases, with the junction holding 5 bases beyond the gene matches. Library generation was performed with PCR. The instrument given in TCRdb is Illumina HiSeq 2500. To normalize quantification of the TCRbeta repertoire, the TCR libraries were built with molecular barcoding that relied on unique molecular identifiers. TCRdb redid the processing of the public reads, applying fastp at Q25 and MiXCR, and retained in-frame beta chains. Rows are unified per CDR3 protein, each entry keeping the most common DNA and genes. Present in this sample are a few hundred thousand distinct CDR3 sequences, approximately 13% of which were seen just once. Jointly, the top ten make up approximately 5.4% of the sample.

This clonotype was detected a few times. It has no known antigen specificity. No base quality information exists; no much larger clone differs at one position. The TCR comes from a human donor who donated a stem cell graft to a child with combined immunodeficiency. The specimen comprised PBMCs from the stem cell graft donor, sampled from the stem cell graft. The chain is assembled from TRBV19 and TRBJ2-1; TRBD2 matches 10 bases in the middle. The CDR3 region has the sequence CASSIRTSGSSYNEQFF. The nucleotides are TGTGCCAGTAGTATTCGGACTAGCGGAAGCTCCTACAATGAGCAGTTCTTC.